Each of the 15 T cell receptor beta chains below was sequenced from the same sample in a study of CD8+ T cells in alopecia areata. Following RNA extraction, reverse transcription yielded cDNA that acted as the sequencing template. Clones were read by immunoSEQ multiplex PCR, and TCRdb kept only the in-frame ones, dropping some. The profile covers about 76,000 clones, with about 71% appearing a single time and roughly a quarter taken by the ten largest. Treatment defined: oral pan-JAK inhibitor, 5-10 mg twice daily. The sequencing here drew on CD8+ T cells sorted from blood, taken at week 24, from a patient treated with tofacitinib. These receptors were collected from a human donor with alopecia areata.

This clone came up a few times. The chain is built from TRBV21-1 and TRBJ1-4; TRBD1, the table's D call, was not compared with the DNA. TRBV21-1 is tagged as a pseudogene. This CDR3 region has 18 residues. CDR3 nucleotide sequence: TGTGCCAGCAGCTACCGGGACAGGGGTTATGCAACTAATGAAAAACTGTTTTTT. Protein sequence: CASSYRDRGYATNEKLFF.

This clone was picked up one time. J is TRBJ2-7 and V is TRBV5-1; 8 bases fit TRBD1. Germline CDR1 and CDR2: SGHRS and YFSETQ. CDR3 size: 19 residues. V lost 5 bases and J lost 3; bases outside the gene matches: 22. The CDR3 region is CASSMDREIHRDIRYEQYF. In DNA, the CDR3 is TGCGCCAGCAGTATGGACAGGGAAATCCACAGGGATATTCGCTACGAGCAGTACTTC.

V and J are TRBV7-9 and TRBJ1-3, with a tentative D call TRBD1 (5 bases). Germline V CDR1 and CDR2: SEHNR, FQNEAQ (reference sequence). This CDR3 contains 16 residues. The germline V and J ends were trimmed by 4 bases and 0 bases, with 13 bases remaining between them. DNA for the CDR3: TGTGCCAGCAGCTCCGGCGACAGAGACTCTGGAAACACCATATATTTT. Residues: CASSSGDRDSGNTIYF.

This clone has just a few counts. The chain uses TRBV4-3 and TRBJ1-2, with TRBD1 as a possible D gene (5 bases). Germline CDR1 reads LGHNA; CDR2 reads YSLEER. There are 15 residues in the CDR3. V gave up 4 bases and J gave up 6 bases, with 18 bases separating them. Written as DNA, the CDR3 is TGCGCCAGCAGCCCTCAAAGGGGATTAGAGGATGGCTACACCTTC. Translating it yields CASSPQRGLEDGYTF.

This sequence joins TRBV10-3 and TRBJ2-3, with 10 nucleotides matching TRBD2. The CDR3 has 16 residues. V lost 6 bases to trimming and J lost 4 bases; unmatched junction nucleotides: 10. Germline CDR1 ENHRY, CDR2 SYGVKD. For the CDR3, the DNA is TGTGCCATCAGACTACAGAGCGGGAGGGGATCAGATACGCAGTATTTT. Translating it yields CAIRLQSGRGSDTQYF.

The chain combines TRBV28 with TRBJ2-7; TRBD2 aligns across 12 bases. CDR3 length: 14 amino acids. Germline lookup yields CDR1 MDHEN and CDR2 SYDVKM. V trimming: 5 bases; J trimming: 3 bases; junction bases outside the gene matches: 2. CDR3 sequence: CASSTGLAGYEQYF. The CDR3 DNA follows: TGTGCCAGCAGTACGGGACTAGCGGGCTACGAGCAGTACTTC.

V and J are TRBV18 and TRBJ1-4, with D unresolved. V was clipped by 1 base and J by 5 bases, with 8 bases between them. The V gene's germline CDR1 is KGHSH and CDR2 LQKENI. The CDR3 sequence is 14 residues long. CDR3 sequence: CASSPLAVNEKLFF. For the CDR3, the DNA is TGTGCCAGCTCACCACTGGCAGTCAATGAAAAACTGTTTTTT.

V and J are TRBV10-3 and TRBJ1-5; D is possibly TRBD1 (5 bases). The V end lost 2 bases, the J end lost 3 bases, and 14 bases lay between the germline ends. Germline V gene sequence: CDR1 ENHRY, CDR2 SYGVKD. The CDR3 consists of 16 residues. The CDR3 loop is CAISEGKDNHNQPQHF. DNA of the CDR3: TGTGCCATCAGTGAGGGAAAGGACAATCACAATCAGCCCCAGCATTTT.

This chain connects TRBV7-9 to TRBJ2-6; D not certain. Trimming cost V 1 base and J 0 bases, with 7 bases left between them. This CDR3 is built from 16 residues. CDR1 is SEHNR, CDR2 FQNEAQ, per germline (reference sequence). The CDR3 spells CASSLDTPSGANVLTF. In DNA form, the CDR3 reads TGTGCCAGCAGCTTAGACACACCCTCTGGGGCCAACGTCCTGACTTTC.

This clone was seen a handful of times. CDR3 nucleotides: TGTGCCAGCAGCCTCACCGGGGGGCCGGGAGATACGCAGTATTTT. It translates to CASSLTGGPGDTQYF. The chain couples TRBV9 to TRBJ2-3; D is perhaps TRBD2 (7 bases). This CDR3 region has 15 residues. V gave up 4 bases and J gave up 5 bases, with 17 bases separating them. CDR1 and CDR2 (germline): SGDLS, YYNGEE. The complete variable domain, with remaining parts taken from reference TRBV9 and TRBJ2-3, reads DSGVTQTPKHLITATGQRVTLRCSPRSGDLSVYWYQQSLDQGLQFLIQYYNGEERAKGNILERFSAQQFPDLHSELNLSSLELGDSALYFCASSLTGGPGDTQYFGPGTRLTVL.

The chain combines TRBV13 with TRBJ2-7, with D possibly TRBD1 on 6 matching bases. The CDR3 consists of 15 residues. Germline CDR1 is PRHDT and CDR2 is FYEKMQ (reference sequence). With 1 base removed from V and 5 bases from J, the gap between germline ends came to 15 bases. In DNA, the CDR3 is TGTGCCAGCAGCTTAGACCCACAGGGTTTAAACGAGCAGTACTTC. It yields the protein CASSLDPQGLNEQYF.

The CDR3 coding sequence is TGTGCCAGCCCGGGACAGCTGCTCTCCTACGAGCAGTACTTC. Translation: CASPGQLLSYEQYF. The rearrangement joins TRBV21-1 to TRBJ2-7; the listed D gene, TRBD1, was not tested against the DNA. TRBV21-1 is termed a pseudogene. There are 14 residues in the CDR3.

This clone was observed a few times. The chain has TRBV7-9 and TRBJ1-4; 8 positions agree with TRBD1. Trimming removed 8 bases from V and 7 bases from J; junction bases left unmatched: 6. The CDR3 sequence is 13 residues long. The V gene's germline CDR1 is SEHNR and CDR2 FQNEAQ (reference sequence). The CDR3 reads CASDTGGGEKLFF. CDR3 nucleotides: TGTGCCAGCGATACAGGGGGAGGTGAAAAACTGTTTTTT. Filled out from reference TRBV7-9 and TRBJ1-4, the complete variable domain reads DTGVSQNPRHKITKRGQNVTFRCDPISEHNRLYWYRQTLGQGPEFLTYFQNEAQLEKSRLLSDRFSAERPKGSFSTLEIQRTEQGDSAMYLCASDTGGGEKLFFGSGTQLSVL.

This clone was seen more than once but under ten times. CDR3: CASSYSGRGTGELFF. The CDR3 DNA follows: TGTGCCAGCAGTTACTCTGGGAGGGGCACCGGGGAGCTGTTTTTT. The chain couples TRBV6-6 to TRBJ2-2, with 7 bases aligning to TRBD2. The CDR3 covers 15 residues. Germline loops: CDR1 MNHNY, CDR2 SVGAGI (reference sequence). Unmatched junction bases numbered 2, after V lost 0 bases and J lost 4 bases.

This clone was detected a few times. The chain joins TRBV6-5 to TRBJ2-1, with TRBD1 identical over 7 bases. The V gene's germline CDR1 is MNHEY and CDR2 SVGAGI. The trim removed 6 bases at V and 6 bases at J, leaving 2 bases unmatched. The CDR3 length is 12 residues. DNA for the CDR3: TGTGCCAGCAGCCGGACAGGCAATGAGCAGTTCTTC. Residues: CASSRTGNEQFF.